This record concerns one T cell receptor beta chain sequence. What it binds is not known. PCR primers comprised 60 Vbeta and 13 Jbeta primers. Assay used: immunoSEQ multiplex PCR; TCRdb lists only in-frame clones, some missing. Of about 140,000 clones listed, 78% were seen once; the top ten hold roughly 3%. The data originate from a study of cytomegalovirus exposure and HLA in healthy donors. Notes on the study in general: Researchers reported in a later analysis that a missense DCLRE1C variant was tied to TCR beta V- and J-gene trimming. The authors later found most CMV-associated TCR beta chains appeared HLA-restricted. In an earlier analysis, about 90% or about 30%: the productive usage of most TCR beta V segments. In a later analysis, donors in an Asian-associated ancestry cluster reportedly had fewer N-insertions in productive TCRs than the cohort mean.

V was pared by 0 bases and J by 2 bases, with 8 bases of the junction left unmatched. The CDR3 is 16 residues long. The germline gives CDR1 SGDLS, CDR2 YYNGEE. The TCR sequence derives from a male donor in good health and CMV-seronegative. The chain recombines TRBV9 with TRBJ2-7, with TRBD1 matching over 7 bases. The sample consisted of PBMCs. In DNA, the CDR3 is TGTGCCAGCAGCGTAGAGACGGGACAGTTAACCTACGAGCAGTACTTC. Translation gives CASSVETGQLTYEQYF.